The 32 T cell receptor beta chains below were found in one sample sequenced in a study of shared clonotypes between healthy human individuals. Measured with immunoSEQ multiplex PCR; TCRdb has only the in-frame clones, and not every one. This repertoire shows fewer than 3 million clones, around 90% found once; its top ten account for around 0.35%. The sequenced material came from naive CD4+ T cells from PBMCs. Described subset: CD45RA+ positively selected. These receptors all come from a man younger than 30 in good health. Some clones in this sample may be carry-over from other donors' samples.

This chain connects TRBV5-1 to TRBJ2-2, with 7 bases lining up with TRBD1. Trimming took 4 bases from V and 7 from J; bases not matched to a gene: 7. The CDR3 length is 14 residues. Germline V lookup: CDR1 SGHRS, CDR2 YFSETQ. CDR3 nucleotide sequence: TGCGCCAGCAGCCCAGACAGGGTACGCGGGGAGCTGTTTTTT. It translates to CASSPDRVRGELFF.

The chain employs TRBV18 and TRBJ1-4, with TRBD1 as a possible D gene (5 bases). Trimming left V 5 bases short and J 6 bases short, with 16 bases between. Germline values: CDR1 KGHSH, CDR2 LQKENI. This CDR3 is 15 amino acids long. This CDR3 reads CASSSSGGFDEKLFF. Here the CDR3 DNA reads TGTGCCAGCTCATCTTCCGGGGGTTTTGATGAAAAACTGTTTTTT.

The chain carries TRBV6-1 and TRBJ1-2; 11 bases agree with TRBD1. V trimming: 2 bases; J trimming: 7 bases; junction bases outside the gene matches: 9. This CDR3 has 16 residues. Per the germline V gene, CDR1 is MNHNS and CDR2 is SASEGT. In DNA form, the CDR3 reads TGTGCCAGCAGTGAATATAGGGACAGGGGGTACGGTGGCTACACCTTC. Translated, it gives CASSEYRDRGYGGYTF.

V and J are TRBV6-1 and TRBJ1-5, with 7 bases fitting TRBD1. Germline values: CDR1 MNHNS, CDR2 SASEGT. This CDR3 comprises 14 residues. V lost 6 bases to trimming and J lost 4 bases; unmatched junction nucleotides: 6. The CDR3 region is CASRATTGNQPQHF. Written as DNA, the CDR3 is TGTGCCAGCAGGGCCACGACAGGGAATCAGCCCCAGCATTTT.

Concerning this clone itself: Other nucleotide sequences in the sample specify the same CDR3. The chain is built from TRBV29-1 and TRBJ2-5, with a weak D call TRBD2 (6 bases). In germline, CDR1 is SQVTM, CDR2 ANQGSEA. The CDR3 is 12 residues long. The V end lost 5 bases, the J end lost 2 bases, and 9 bases lay between the germline ends. The CDR3 nucleotides are TGCAGCGTTCGGAGGGGACAAGAGACCCAGTACTTC. Encoded protein: CSVRRGQETQYF.

This chain connects TRBV19 to TRBJ2-6, with a weak D call TRBD2 (5 bases). The ends were cut back, 5 bases at V and 4 bases at J, with 15 bases in the middle. CDR1 is LNHDA and CDR2 is SQIVND in the germline V gene (reference sequence). There are 16 residues in the CDR3. CDR3 nucleotides: TGTGCCAGTAGTTCCCTGGGGAGCTCCGGGGCCAACGTCCTGACTTTC. Amino acids: CASSSLGSSGANVLTF.

This clone came up once. The chain joins TRBV7-9 to TRBJ2-3; 8 positions agree with TRBD2. The CDR3 runs 17 residues. With 3 bases clipped from V and 3 bases from J, the junction kept 11 bases outside the gene matches. Germline assignment: CDR1 SEHNR and CDR2 FQNEAQ (reference sequence). The CDR3: CASSFAPGGPGTDTQYF. In DNA, the CDR3 is TGTGCCAGCAGCTTTGCTCCGGGAGGGCCAGGGACAGATACGCAGTATTTT.

In the case of this clone: Germline is not matched at one junction end, which may reflect a read error. The chain has TRBV7-8 and TRBJ1-4; D unresolved. CDR1 is SGHVS and CDR2 is FQNEAQ in the germline V gene. This CDR3 contains 14 residues. In DNA form, the CDR3 reads TGTACCAGCAGCTTAGGCCTAAATCGGGAAAAACTGTTTTTT. Translating it yields CTSSLGLNREKLFF.

For the CDR3, the DNA is TGTGCCAGCAGCTTCGGACAGGGGTGGGGCGAGCAGTACTTC. Protein product: CASSFGQGWGEQYF. The chain combines TRBV7-8 with TRBJ2-7; 9 bases fit TRBD1. CDR1 and CDR2 from the germline V gene are SGHVS and FQNEAQ. The J segment lost 6 bases and the V segment lost 3 bases, leaving 6 bases of the junction unmatched. The CDR3 is 14 amino acids.

The rearrangement links TRBV11-2 to TRBJ2-4; 11 bases agree with TRBD1. Germline CDR1 and CDR2: SGHAT and FQNNGV. Trimming cost V 5 bases and J 8 bases; bases outside gene matches: 8. The CDR3 loop spans 15 amino acids. CDR3 in amino acids: CASSHRGTGGDIQYF. DNA for the CDR3: TGTGCCAGCAGCCACCGAGGGACAGGGGGTGACATTCAGTACTTC.

V is TRBV11-2 and J is TRBJ2-3; 11 bases are a match to TRBD2. Looked up from germline, CDR1 is SGHAT and CDR2 is FQNNGV. Trimming took 4 bases from V and 4 from J; bases not matched to a gene: 7. The CDR3 loop spans 16 amino acids. CDR3 nucleotide sequence: TGTGCCAGCAGCTCCCTAGCGGGAGGTTTGGCAGATACGCAGTATTTT. Translating gives CASSSLAGGLADTQYF.

This rearrangement joins TRBV19 to TRBJ1-5; D gene ambiguous. Germline V gene lookup returns CDR1 LNHDA and CDR2 SQIVND (reference sequence). The CDR3 has 13 amino acids. The V and J ends lost 5 bases and 5 bases respectively, with 10 bases between them. CDR3: CASSDQPHQPQHF. The CDR3 region has the DNA TGTGCCAGTAGTGACCAGCCCCATCAGCCCCAGCATTTT. Supplemented by reference TRBV19 and TRBJ1-5, the full variable domain reads DGGITQSPKYLFRKEGQNVTLSCEQNLNHDAMYWYRQDPGQGLRLIYYSQIVNDFQKGDIAEGYSVSREKKESFPLTVTSAQKNPTAFYLCASSDQPHQPQHFGDGTRLSIL.

As regards this clone: The sample holds other DNA sequences that translate to the same CDR3. This rearrangement joins TRBV28 to TRBJ1-2, with 8 bases fitting TRBD1. The V gene end was trimmed by 2 bases and the J gene end by 8 bases; junction bases not matched to a gene: 1. Germline V gene sequence: CDR1 MDHEN, CDR2 SYDVKM. This CDR3 is 12 amino acids long. The CDR3 region is CASSLDRGGYTF. The CDR3 bases are TGTGCCAGCAGTTTAGACAGGGGAGGCTACACCTTC.

This rearrangement joins TRBV7-3 to TRBJ2-7; TRBD1 or TRBD2 may be the D gene (5 bases each). V lost 2 bases and J 5 bases, leaving 16 bases between the germline ends. Per germline, CDR1 SGHTA and CDR2 FQGTGA. This CDR3 contains 15 residues. The CDR3 is CASSLYGDRMDEQYF. In DNA form, the CDR3 reads TGTGCCAGCAGCTTATACGGGGACCGAATGGACGAGCAGTACTTC.

V usage is TRBV30 and J usage is TRBJ2-5; TRBD2 is a possible D gene (5 bases). Germline V CDR1 and CDR2: GTSNPN, SVGIG (reference sequence). Trimming shortened V by 4 bases and J by 5 bases, and 23 bases separated the two germline ends. CDR3 size: 16 residues. The CDR3 spells CAWTEGYSVSQETQYF. CDR3 sequence (DNA): TGTGCCTGGACCGAGGGATATTCGGTCTCCCAGGAGACCCAGTACTTC.

The genes are TRBV7-2 and TRBJ2-1; D unclear. Germline-derived CDR1 and CDR2 are SGHTA and FQGNSA. This CDR3 region has 13 residues. With 3 bases removed from V and 10 bases from J, the gap between germline ends came to 13 bases. CDR3 sequence reads: CASSLNADGEQFF. DNA of the CDR3: TGTGCCAGCAGCTTGAATGCGGACGGGGAGCAGTTCTTC.

In DNA, the CDR3 is TGCGCCAGCAGCTTGACTAGCGGCCCTGGTCGGGAGACCCAGTACTTC. Protein: CASSLTSGPGRETQYF. The V gene is TRBV5-1, the J gene TRBJ2-5; 8 nucleotides match TRBD2. This CDR3 has 16 residues. V shed 1 base and J 5 bases; nucleotides not matched to a gene: 10. Germline V gene lookup returns CDR1 SGHRS and CDR2 YFSETQ.

J is TRBJ1-3 and V is TRBV6-5; no clear D gene. Germline V gives CDR1 MNHEY, CDR2 SVGAGI. Trimming cost V 0 bases and J 0 bases, with 9 bases left between them. The CDR3 is made up of 16 amino acids. The CDR3 sequence is CASSYSNGFSGNTIYF. Here the CDR3 DNA reads TGTGCCAGCAGTTACTCGAATGGGTTCTCTGGAAACACCATATATTTT.

The chain combines TRBV6-1 with TRBJ1-2; D is unclear. The CDR3 runs to 13 residues. Germline CDR1 MNHNS, CDR2 SASEGT. The V gene lost 6 bases and the J gene lost 0 bases, with 8 bases spanning the gap. CDR3 coding DNA: TGTGCCAGCAGGGAACATGCTAACTATGGCTACACCTTC. Translating gives CASREHANYGYTF.

In this sample, this clone turned up once. This chain uses TRBV7-2 with TRBJ2-2, with TRBD1 matching over 7 bases. Trimming at V came to 2 bases and at J to 1 base, leaving 4 bases not matched to a gene. CDR1 SGHTA and CDR2 FQGNSA come from the germline V gene. The CDR3 is made up of 16 amino acids. CDR3 coding DNA: TGTGCCAGCAGCTTAAGTAGACAGGGGAACACCGGGGAGCTGTTTTTT. Amino acid sequence: CASSLSRQGNTGELFF.

The chain links TRBV7-8 to TRBJ2-6; possibly TRBD1 for D (5 bases). Germline assignment: CDR1 SGHVS and CDR2 FQNEAQ. This CDR3 contains 16 residues. V was pared by 5 bases and J by 4 bases, with 15 bases between. This chain's CDR3 is CASSANRPMGANVLTF. The CDR3 bases are TGTGCCAGCAGCGCCAACAGGCCCATGGGGGCCAACGTCCTGACTTTC.

This clone was seen once. The V call is TRBV9, the J call TRBJ2-3, with D tentatively TRBD1 (6 bases). CDR1 and CDR2 (germline): SGDLS, YYNGEE. V shed 3 bases and J shed 0 bases, with 11 bases lying between them. The CDR3 covers 15 residues. The CDR3 is CASSADRASTDTQYF. CDR3 coding DNA: TGTGCCAGCAGCGCGGACAGAGCTAGCACAGATACGCAGTATTTT.

V is TRBV29-1 and J is TRBJ1-1, with 10 nucleotides matching TRBD1. Germline V gene sequence: CDR1 SQVTM, CDR2 ANQGSEA. V lost 4 bases, J lost 6 bases, and 2 bases stayed unmatched. The CDR3 spans 12 residues. Here the CDR3 reads CSVVGQGAEAFF. The CDR3 DNA reads TGCAGCGTTGTAGGACAGGGGGCTGAAGCTTTCTTT.

This clone was counted a single time. The chain carries TRBV27 and TRBJ1-4; D remains unclear. The CDR3 totals 16 residues. V was clipped by 3 bases and J by 4 bases, with 15 bases between them. The germline V gene has CDR1 MNHEY and CDR2 SMNVEV (reference sequence). This chain's CDR3 is CASSFLVLPGNEKLFF. CDR3 DNA: TGTGCCAGCAGTTTCCTCGTTCTTCCGGGTAATGAAAAACTGTTTTTT.

This clone has only one observation. This sequence joins TRBV18 and TRBJ1-2; D perhaps matches TRBD1 (6 bases). V was cut by 6 bases and J by 5 bases, with 22 bases left in between. Germline values: CDR1 KGHSH, CDR2 LQKENI. The CDR3 runs to 16 residues. As DNA, the CDR3 is TGTGCCAGCTCGCCCAGTGGCTCAGGGGTGATTTATGGCTACACCTTC. This codes for CASSPSGSGVIYGYTF.

The chain uses TRBV6-1 and TRBJ1-2; 7 nucleotides line up with TRBD1. This CDR3 comprises 13 residues. After removal of 6 bases from V and 3 bases from J, the junction contained 4 bases not matched to a gene. Germline CDR1 and CDR2: MNHNS and SASEGT. Here the CDR3 reads CASSLQGDYGYTF. CDR3 nucleotide sequence: TGTGCCAGCAGCTTGCAGGGGGACTATGGCTACACCTTC.

The chain uses TRBV19 and TRBJ1-1, with D uncertain. Trimming removed 3 bases at V and 6 bases at J, with 14 bases between. CDR1 and CDR2 from the germline V gene are LNHDA and SQIVND (reference sequence). The CDR3 is made up of 14 amino acids. In DNA, the CDR3 is TGTGCCAGTAGTATGGAACGGGCGAGGTCTGAAGCTTTCTTT. Its protein is CASSMERARSEAFF.

Details on this clone: This sample includes further DNA sequences coding for the same CDR3. V is TRBV18 and J is TRBJ2-1, with 7 nucleotides matching TRBD1. This CDR3 has 14 amino acids. J lost 8 bases, V lost 3 bases, and 7 bases had no gene match. CDR1 KGHSH and CDR2 LQKENI come from the germline V gene. CDR3 residues: CASSPDRVGDEQFF. The CDR3 nucleotides read TGTGCCAGCTCACCCGACAGGGTGGGCGATGAGCAGTTCTTC.

This chain uses TRBV5-1 with TRBJ2-3; 8 bases are a match to TRBD2. V lost 6 bases, J lost 0 bases, and 12 bases stayed unmatched. The germline V gene encodes CDR1 SGHRS and CDR2 YFSETQ. This CDR3 comprises 17 residues. CDR3 sequence (DNA): TGCGCCAGCACACAGCCAAATAGCGGGGTTAGCACAGATACGCAGTATTTT. Translated, it gives CASTQPNSGVSTDTQYF.

The CDR3 bases are TGTGCCAGCAGTCACTTCGCGGGGAGGCTAGCGGACCAAGAGACCCAGTACTTC. This sequence encodes CASSHFAGRLADQETQYF. The rearrangement links TRBV27 to TRBJ2-5, with 7 bases identical to TRBD2. In germline, CDR1 is MNHEY, CDR2 SMNVEV (reference sequence). Losses at the gene ends were 5 bases for V and 0 bases for J; bases not matched to a gene: 15. This CDR3 spans 18 amino acids.

This clone was detected only once. In DNA, the CDR3 is TGTGCCACCAGCAGAGCCCCAGGGGTCTATGGCTACACCTTC. Its translation: CATSRAPGVYGYTF. The rearrangement joins TRBV15 to TRBJ1-2; D perhaps matches TRBD1 (6 bases). This CDR3 spans 14 amino acids. V shed 1 base and J shed 4 bases, with 10 bases lying between them. CDR1 LNHNV and CDR2 YYDKDF come from the germline V gene (reference sequence).

The rearrangement joins TRBV5-1 to TRBJ2-2, with TRBD2 matching over 7 bases. V trimming: 0 bases; J trimming: 5 bases; junction bases outside the gene matches: 4. Per germline, CDR1 SGHRS and CDR2 YFSETQ. The CDR3 is 15 amino acids. CDR3 sequence: CASSLEGGWTGELFF. The CDR3 DNA reads as TGCGCCAGCAGCTTGGAGGGAGGGTGGACCGGGGAGCTGTTTTTT.